Shown below are 25 T cell receptor beta chains from a single sample sequenced in a study of blood T cell repertoires in COVID-19. Some clones are missing from TCRdb's copy, which holds only in-frame ones; the method was immunoSEQ multiplex PCR. The table has fewer than 300,000 clones, over 65% seen once. Material: peripheral blood. The receptors were sampled from a woman older than 75 with acute or convalescent COVID-19.

The rearrangement links TRBV5-1 to TRBJ2-1; weak D call: TRBD1 (7 bases). The V end was cut by 0 bases, the J end by 5 bases, with 15 bases between. Germline assignment: CDR1 SGHRS and CDR2 YFSETQ. The CDR3 is 16 residues long. CDR3 DNA: TGCGCCAGCAGCTTGGATGAGTCAGGGGGGCACAATGAGCAGTTCTTC. It yields the protein CASSLDESGGHNEQFF.

At least ten counts were recorded for this clone. The rearrangement joins TRBV11-2 to TRBJ2-3, with 7 bases that match TRBD2. J gave up 0 bases and V 7 bases, and 13 bases lay outside the gene matches. The CDR3 has 17 residues. Germline-derived CDR1 and CDR2 are SGHAT and FQNNGV. CDR3 sequence reads: CASTRDGGGTSTDTQYF. The CDR3 DNA reads TGTGCCAGCACCCGAGATGGGGGGGGGACTAGCACAGATACGCAGTATTTT.

The V and J genes are TRBV25-1 and TRBJ2-5; weak D call: TRBD2 (5 bases). Germline values: CDR1 MGHDK, CDR2 SYGVNS. CDR3 length equals 15 residues. Trimming removed 4 bases at V and 5 bases at J, with 17 bases between. CDR3 region: CASSASQRARETQYF. The CDR3 coding sequence is TGTGCCAGCAGTGCCAGCCAGAGGGCCCGGGAGACCCAGTACTTC.

The chain couples TRBV7-9 to TRBJ1-5; a possible D gene is TRBD1 (5 bases). This CDR3 is built from 15 residues. The V end lost 0 bases, the J end lost 0 bases, and 6 bases lay between the germline ends. In germline, CDR1 is SEHNR, CDR2 FQNEAQ (reference sequence). CDR3 sequence (DNA): TGTGCCAGCAGCTTAGCGGACACTAGCAATCAGCCCCAGCATTTT. It translates to CASSLADTSNQPQHF.

The V call is TRBV2, the J call TRBJ1-2; D is undetermined. V was clipped by 8 bases and J by 4 bases, with 14 bases between them. This CDR3 region has 13 residues. CDR1 SNHLY and CDR2 FYNNEI come from the germline V gene. CDR3 region: CASSYGVAYGYTF. CDR3 nucleotides: TGTGCCAGCTCCTACGGGGTTGCCTATGGCTACACCTTC.

The chain combines TRBV19 with TRBJ1-1; possible D gene TRBD1, 6 bases. Looked up from germline, CDR1 is LNHDA and CDR2 is SQIVND (reference sequence). V was trimmed by 5 bases and J by 1 base, leaving 11 bases between them. The CDR3 extends over 14 amino acids. CDR3 bases: TGTGCCAGTAGTTCGGGACATTGGAACACTGAAGCTTTCTTT. Amino acid sequence: CASSSGHWNTEAFF.

V gene TRBV3-1 (or the pseudogene TRBV3-2) combines with J gene TRBJ2-3; 8 bases are a match to TRBD2. Losses at the gene ends were 1 base for V and 5 bases for J; bases not matched to a gene: 11. Germline CDR1 is LGHDT and CDR2 is YNNKEL (reference sequence). This CDR3 is built from 17 residues. The chain's CDR3 is CASSQGVRGGQGDTQYF. In DNA, the CDR3 is TGTGCCAGCAGCCAAGGGGTACGGGGGGGCCAGGGAGATACGCAGTATTTT.

The sample holds one count of this clone. This sequence joins TRBV28 and TRBJ1-2, with no clear D. The CDR3 sequence is 12 residues long. In germline, CDR1 is MDHEN, CDR2 SYDVKM. Trimming took 8 bases from V and 4 from J, leaving 11 bases between them. CDR3 coding DNA: TGTGCCAGCGTGGTATGGAGCTATGGCTACACCTTC. Translated, it gives CASVVWSYGYTF.

This clone was counted a few times. The chain employs TRBV28 and TRBJ1-2, with a tentative D call TRBD1 (5 bases). The germline V and J ends were trimmed by 3 bases and 8 bases, with 16 bases remaining between them. This CDR3 is built from 14 residues. Germline V gene lookup returns CDR1 MDHEN and CDR2 SYDVKM. In DNA form, the CDR3 reads TGTGCCAGCAGTTTTCGTGGAGGGAGGGGAGGCTACACCTTC. Its translation: CASSFRGGRGGYTF.

The chain links TRBV27 to TRBJ2-1; 9 bases fit TRBD2. V trimming: 4 bases; J trimming: 5 bases; junction bases outside the gene matches: 9. The CDR3 contains 16 residues. From germline, CDR1 is MNHEY and CDR2 SMNVEV (reference sequence). The CDR3 reads CASSSVGTSRNNEQFF. As DNA, the CDR3 is TGTGCCAGCAGTTCTGTCGGGACTAGCAGAAACAATGAGCAGTTCTTC.

The chain is built from TRBV7-8 and TRBJ2-1; 9 positions agree with TRBD2. CDR1 and CDR2 (germline): SGHVS, FQNEAQ. V trimming: 5 bases; J trimming: 6 bases; junction bases outside the gene matches: 8. This CDR3 region has 15 residues. The CDR3 sequence: CASSRGLAGVNEQFF. CDR3 coding DNA: TGTGCCAGCAGCCGAGGGTTAGCGGGGGTCAATGAGCAGTTCTTC.

This clone was observed once. Additional DNA sequences in this sample encode the identical CDR3. This chain uses TRBV2 with TRBJ1-2; 8 positions agree with TRBD1. This CDR3 spans 14 amino acids. The junction had 7 bases not matched to a gene; V was cut back by 6 bases and J by 4 bases. The V gene's germline CDR1 is SNHLY and CDR2 FYNNEI. The CDR3 DNA reads TGTGCCAGCAGCCAAGGACAGGGACCCTATGGCTACACCTTC. This codes for CASSQGQGPYGYTF.

This chain connects TRBV24-1 to TRBJ1-6; 8 bases agree with TRBD1. Germline V gene data show CDR1 as KGHDR and CDR2 as SFDVKD. This CDR3 contains 17 residues. The V segment lost 2 bases and the J segment 9 bases; nucleotides outside the gene matches: 11. The CDR3 DNA is TGTGCCACCAGTGATTGGGTTGTCGGGACAGGTGCTTCACCCCTCCACTTT. Protein sequence: CATSDWVVGTGASPLHF.

The chain combines TRBV7-2 with TRBJ2-5, with 10 bases identical to TRBD2. The germline CDR1 and CDR2 sequences are SGHTA and FQGNSA. The CDR3 has 15 residues. J was trimmed by 3 bases and V by 3 bases; bases with no gene match: 4. The CDR3 DNA reads TGTGCCAGCAGCTTCGGGGGACTAGCGAAAGAGACCCAGTACTTC. Amino acids: CASSFGGLAKETQYF.

This clone was seen only a few times. The chain couples TRBV9 to TRBJ1-3; D is unresolved. Germline loops: CDR1 SGDLS, CDR2 YYNGEE. Deletions cut 4 bases from V and 0 bases from J, with 14 bases between. CDR3 length: 16 amino acids. The CDR3 nucleotides read TGTGCCAGCAGCTTCGAGGGCAGTGGCTCTGGAAACACCATATATTTT. As protein: CASSFEGSGSGNTIYF.

This chain joins TRBV3-1 (or the pseudogene TRBV3-2) and TRBJ1-3; D possibly corresponds to TRBD1 (5 bases). With 2 bases removed from V and 2 bases from J, the gap between germline ends came to 7 bases. The CDR3 totals 14 residues. The germline V gene encodes CDR1 LGHDT and CDR2 YNNKEL (reference sequence). CDR3 region: CASSQQGAGNTIYF. The CDR3 region has the DNA TGTGCCAGCAGCCAACAGGGCGCTGGAAACACCATATATTTT.

J is TRBJ2-3 and V is TRBV10-1; D is possibly TRBD1 (6 bases). The germline V gene encodes CDR1 WNHNN and CDR2 SYGVQD (reference sequence). With 2 bases removed from V and 0 bases from J, the gap between germline ends came to 12 bases. This CDR3 has 16 residues. The CDR3 protein is CASSEGRTASTDTQYF. The CDR3 nucleotides read TGCGCCAGCAGTGAGGGACGGACAGCTAGCACAGATACGCAGTATTTT.

The V and J genes are TRBV6-1 and TRBJ2-1, with 10 bases matching TRBD2. Per germline, CDR1 MNHNS and CDR2 SASEGT. J was trimmed by 3 bases and V by 8 bases; bases with no gene match: 4. This CDR3 contains 14 residues. The CDR3 sequence: CASSGTSVYNEQFF. In DNA form, the CDR3 reads TGTGCCAGCTCCGGGACTAGCGTCTACAATGAGCAGTTCTTC.

This clone came up once. The chain links TRBV13 to TRBJ2-3, with D possibly matching TRBD2 (6 bases). The length of the CDR3 is 15 residues. From germline, CDR1 is PRHDT and CDR2 FYEKMQ (reference sequence). Between the trimmed V and J ends, which lost 1 base and 2 bases, there was a span of 10 bases. In nucleotides, the CDR3 is TGTGCCAGCAGCTTAGATCGGGGGTTCACAGATACGCAGTATTTT. Amino acids: CASSLDRGFTDTQYF.

V is TRBV7-9 and J is TRBJ1-1; 9 bases agree with TRBD1. The length of the CDR3 is 13 residues. Germline CDR1 is SEHNR and CDR2 is FQNEAQ (reference sequence). Germline trimming cut 5 bases from V and 9 bases from J; bases unmatched to any gene: 7. The CDR3 DNA sequence: TGTGCCAGCAGCGTACTGACAGGGGGACAAGCTTTCTTT. As protein: CASSVLTGGQAFF.

This CDR3 is CASSPGLRGTQYF. In DNA, the CDR3 is TGTGCCAGCAGCCCGGGACTACGGGGGACCCAGTACTTC. The chain has TRBV6-5 and TRBJ2-5, with 7 bases fitting TRBD2. Germline V lookup: CDR1 MNHEY, CDR2 SVGAGI. The junction had 8 bases not matched to a gene; V was cut back by 6 bases and J by 7 bases. The CDR3 is 13 amino acids.

The chain couples TRBV7-4 to TRBJ2-5; D might be TRBD1 (5 bases). Germline loops: CDR1 SGHVT, CDR2 SQSDAQ. Trimming took off 4 bases at V and 4 bases at J, with 13 bases between the two ends. The CDR3 extends over 14 amino acids. The CDR3 is CASSSTRQRETQYF. The CDR3 nucleotides read TGTGCCAGCAGCTCGACCCGACAGAGAGAGACCCAGTACTTC.

The V and J genes are TRBV2 and TRBJ2-3; 9 nucleotides match TRBD2. The CDR3 covers 19 residues. CDR1 and CDR2 (germline): SNHLY, FYNNEI. Germline trimming cut 8 bases from V and 4 bases from J; bases unmatched to any gene: 22. The chain's CDR3 is CASSHGTSGGTRDADTQYF. DNA for the CDR3: TGTGCCAGCTCCCACGGGACCAGCGGGGGGACCCGGGACGCAGATACGCAGTATTTT.

J is TRBJ1-2 and V is TRBV5-4; tentative D call: TRBD1 (6 bases). Germline CDR1 reads SGHNT; CDR2 reads YYREEE (reference sequence). Trimming took off 0 bases at V and 4 bases at J, with 10 bases between the two ends. The CDR3 totals 14 residues. This chain's CDR3 is CASSLVGAGYGYTF. The CDR3 coding sequence is TGTGCCAGCAGCTTGGTGGGGGCTGGCTATGGCTACACCTTC. The full variable domain, with the rest looked up from reference TRBV5-4 and TRBJ1-2, is ETGVTQSPTHLIKTRGQQVTLRCSSQSGHNTVSWYQQALGQGPQFIFQYYREEENGRGNFPPRFSGLQFPNYSSELNVNALELDDSALYLCASSLVGAGYGYTFGSGTRLTVV.

V and J are TRBV6-6 and TRBJ1-4; D remains unclear. V lost 9 bases and J 7 bases, leaving 12 bases between the germline ends. This CDR3 comprises 12 residues. The V gene's germline CDR1 is MNHNY and CDR2 SVGAGI (reference sequence). The CDR3 DNA reads as TGTGCCAGTACCTTGGGAGCTGAAAAACTGTTTTTT. The encoded protein is CASTLGAEKLFF.